The 24 T cell receptor beta chains presented below share a single source sample, sequenced in a study of blood T cell repertoires in COVID-19. Clones were sequenced by immunoSEQ multiplex PCR, and TCRdb holds only the in-frame ones, with some missing. This table has some 250,000 clones, over 75% appearing once. The sample taken for sequencing was PBMCs or T cells enriched from blood (not recorded which). The receptors were sampled from a woman aged 45 to 65 who had recovered from COVID-19.

The V and J genes are TRBV3-1 (or the pseudogene TRBV3-2) and TRBJ2-7; D not resolved. CDR1 and CDR2 from the germline V gene are LGHDT and YNNKEL (reference sequence). Trimming pared 1 base from V and 7 bases from J, leaving 11 bases between. There are 13 residues in the CDR3. CDR3 in amino acids: CASSQGPSLEQYF. The CDR3 nucleotides are TGTGCCAGCAGCCAAGGGCCCTCCCTGGAGCAGTACTTC.

The V and J genes are TRBV18 and TRBJ2-1, with 7 nucleotides matching TRBD1. The length of the CDR3 is 14 residues. CDR1 and CDR2 (germline): KGHSH, LQKENI. V lost 8 bases and J lost 8; bases outside the gene matches: 12. The CDR3 sequence is CASTPTGTPDEQFF. The CDR3 nucleotides are TGTGCCAGCACTCCGACAGGGACCCCCGATGAGCAGTTCTTC.

The chain carries TRBV28 and TRBJ2-1; 9 nucleotides line up with TRBD2. J gave up 5 bases and V 4 bases, and 9 bases lay outside the gene matches. Germline CDR1 and CDR2: MDHEN and SYDVKM. There are 16 residues in the CDR3. The CDR3 sequence: CASSSRGLADNNEQFF. CDR3 in DNA: TGTGCCAGCAGTTCGAGGGGACTAGCCGACAACAATGAGCAGTTCTTC. The full variable domain, its missing parts supplied by reference TRBV28 and TRBJ2-1, is DVKVTQSSRYLVKRTGEKVFLECVQDMDHENMFWYRQDPGLGLRLIYFSYDVKMKEKGDIPEGYSVSREKKERFSLILESASTNQTSMYLCASSSRGLADNNEQFFGPGTRLTVL.

The gene calls are TRBV7-8 and TRBJ1-1; maybe TRBD1 (5 bases). V was shortened by 0 bases and J by 6 bases, with 14 bases between the two germline ends. The CDR3 contains 15 residues. The germline V gene encodes CDR1 SGHVS and CDR2 FQNEAQ. The CDR3 loop reads CASSLAGGGVAEAFF. In nucleotides, the CDR3 is TGTGCCAGCAGCTTAGCGGGGGGAGGGGTCGCTGAAGCTTTCTTT.

V and J are TRBV27 and TRBJ2-5, with 9 bases matching TRBD2. Germline V gives CDR1 MNHEY, CDR2 SMNVEV (reference sequence). This CDR3 spans 14 amino acids. V lost 5 bases, J lost 5 bases, and 6 bases stayed unmatched. CDR3 residues: CASSLAGRGETQYF. In DNA, the CDR3 is TGTGCCAGCAGTCTAGCGGGAAGGGGGGAGACCCAGTACTTC.

The chain recombines TRBV7-9 with TRBJ2-1, with 10 bases identical to TRBD2. Germline loops: CDR1 SEHNR, CDR2 FQNEAQ (reference sequence). The J segment lost 5 bases and the V segment lost 6 bases, leaving 13 bases of the junction unmatched. CDR3 length equals 17 residues. The CDR3 nucleotides are TGTGCCAGCAGACGGGGGACTAGCGTAACGACTCACAATGAGCAGTTCTTC. Translated, it gives CASRRGTSVTTHNEQFF.

The chain couples TRBV21-1 to TRBJ2-3; TRBD2 was called by the table and not checked on the DNA. TRBV21-1 is marked as a pseudogene. The CDR3 runs to 15 residues. The CDR3 DNA sequence: TGTGCCAGCAGCAAACCTAGCGGAGACACAGATACGCAGTATTTT. Amino acids: CASSKPSGDTDTQYF.

The chain joins TRBV19 to TRBJ2-5; 8 positions match TRBD2. The length of the CDR3 is 17 residues. V lost 1 base to trimming and J lost 7 bases; unmatched junction nucleotides: 14. The germline V gene encodes CDR1 LNHDA and CDR2 SQIVND (reference sequence). CDR3 bases: TGTGCCAGTAGTATAGGCGGCGCGGGAGGTGGTGGTGTGACCCAGTACTTC. This codes for CASSIGGAGGGGVTQYF.

V and J are TRBV4-1 and TRBJ1-5, with 8 bases aligning to TRBD1. Trimming removed 2 bases from V and 6 bases from J; junction bases left unmatched: 6. The CDR3 covers 15 residues. The germline gives CDR1 MGHRA, CDR2 YSYEKL. This CDR3 is CASSQRHGTGQPQHF. As DNA, the CDR3 is TGCGCCAGCAGCCAAAGACATGGGACAGGTCAGCCCCAGCATTTT.

The chain employs TRBV9 and TRBJ1-1; 8 nucleotides align to TRBD1. The CDR3 is 14 residues long. Trimming removed 4 bases from V and 4 bases from J; junction bases left unmatched: 6. Germline V lookup: CDR1 SGDLS, CDR2 YYNGEE. CDR3 residues: CASSLTDRVTEAFF. Written as DNA, the CDR3 is TGTGCCAGCAGCCTTACGGACAGGGTCACTGAAGCTTTCTTT. The whole variable domain, filled in from reference TRBV9 and TRBJ1-1, reads DSGVTQTPKHLITATGQRVTLRCSPRSGDLSVYWYQQSLDQGLQFLIQYYNGEERAKGNILERFSAQQFPDLHSELNLSSLELGDSALYFCASSLTDRVTEAFFGQGTRLTVV.

The chain employs TRBV29-1 and TRBJ1-1; D call uncertain. Germline V gene lookup returns CDR1 SQVTM and CDR2 ANQGSEA. The CDR3 runs 10 residues. Trimming took 6 bases from V and 4 from J, leaving 6 bases between them. The CDR3 loop reads CSVYTTEAFF. The DNA for the CDR3 is TGCAGCGTGTACACCACTGAAGCTTTCTTT.

This clone has a handful of counts. V is TRBV14 and J is TRBJ1-2; D is unclear. V was shortened by 4 bases and J by 6 bases, with 12 bases between the two germline ends. The CDR3 loop spans 13 amino acids. The germline V gene encodes CDR1 SGHDN and CDR2 FVKESK. The CDR3 loop is CASSPGFRDGYTF. The CDR3 nucleotides read TGTGCCAGCAGCCCCGGATTTCGGGATGGCTACACCTTC. The full variable domain, with the rest looked up from reference TRBV14 and TRBJ1-2, is EAGVTQFPSHSVIEKGQTVTLRCDPISGHDNLYWYRRVMGKEIKFLLHFVKESKQDESGMPNNRFLAERTGGTYSTLKVQPAELEDSGVYFCASSPGFRDGYTFGSGTRLTVV.

The genes are TRBV6-5 and TRBJ2-3; TRBD2 matches at 8 bases. CDR1 and CDR2 from the germline V gene are MNHEY and SVGAGI. There are 14 residues in the CDR3. The V and J ends lost 8 bases and 5 bases, in that order; junction bases with no gene match: 9. The CDR3 is CASFGGRNKDTQYF. The CDR3 nucleotides are TGTGCCAGCTTTGGCGGGAGGAATAAAGATACGCAGTATTTT.

This chain links TRBV7-2 with TRBJ2-2; tentatively, D is TRBD2 (5 bases). The germline V gene has CDR1 SGHTA and CDR2 FQGNSA. The CDR3 contains 14 residues. The V end was cut by 5 bases, the J end by 3 bases, with 10 bases between. CDR3 loop: CASSPAGHTGELFF. The CDR3 DNA reads as TGTGCCAGCAGCCCGGCGGGCCACACCGGGGAGCTGTTTTTT.

This clone appeared a single time. The chain carries TRBV2 and TRBJ2-2; possibly TRBD2 for D (5 bases). V shed 5 bases and J shed 5 bases, with 12 bases lying between them. Germline V gene lookup returns CDR1 SNHLY and CDR2 FYNNEI. The CDR3 length is 14 residues. For the CDR3, the DNA is TGTGCCAGCAGTATGCGGGCCTGGACCGGGGAGCTGTTTTTT. Translating it yields CASSMRAWTGELFF.

This chain joins TRBV27 and TRBJ2-7; 9 bases are a match to TRBD1. Germline V gene data show CDR1 as MNHEY and CDR2 as SMNVEV (reference sequence). CDR3 length: 15 residues. J was trimmed by 3 bases and V by 0 bases; bases with no gene match: 3. CDR3 coding DNA: TGTGCCAGCAGTTTATCCGGGACAGGGAGCTACGAGCAGTACTTC. The encoded protein is CASSLSGTGSYEQYF.

In regard to this clone: Other DNA sequences in the sample encode the same CDR3. The chain has TRBV27 and TRBJ2-5; the D is unclear. The germline V and J ends were trimmed by 5 bases and 2 bases, with 9 bases remaining between them. The CDR3 has 13 amino acids. Per the germline V gene, CDR1 is MNHEY and CDR2 is SMNVEV (reference sequence). CDR3 DNA: TGTGCCAGCAGTCCGAGGCGGCAAGAGACCCAGTACTTC. Protein: CASSPRRQETQYF.

DNA for the CDR3: TGTGCCAGCAGCCAACTAGCGGGGACAGGAGGTTACAATGAGCAGTTCTTC. It encodes CASSQLAGTGGYNEQFF. This chain joins TRBV3-1 (or the pseudogene TRBV3-2) and TRBJ2-1; the D gene is possibly TRBD2 (9 bases). Trimming shortened V by 2 bases and J by 4 bases, and 18 bases separated the two germline ends. Germline CDR1 LGHDT, CDR2 YNNKEL (reference sequence). The CDR3 is made up of 17 amino acids.

The genes are TRBV19 and TRBJ2-7; TRBD1 matches at 10 bases. V shed 4 bases and J 3 bases; nucleotides not matched to a gene: 6. Germline CDR1 and CDR2: LNHDA and SQIVND (reference sequence). This CDR3 comprises 15 residues. CDR3 protein: CASSNLGTGDYEQYF. CDR3 nucleotides: TGTGCCAGTAGTAACCTCGGGACAGGGGACTACGAGCAGTACTTC.

J is TRBJ2-7 and V is TRBV5-1; tentative D call: TRBD2 (5 bases). Germline V gene data show CDR1 as SGHRS and CDR2 as YFSETQ. V was clipped by 7 bases and J by 3 bases, with 14 bases between them. The CDR3 runs 13 residues. The CDR3 sequence is CASRREGSYEQYF. CDR3 nucleotide sequence: TGCGCCAGCCGAAGAGAGGGAAGCTACGAGCAGTACTTC.

This clone was detected only a few times. The chain employs TRBV7-2 and TRBJ2-3; D unresolved. Germline V gene lookup returns CDR1 SGHTA and CDR2 FQGNSA. The V end was cut by 5 bases, the J end by 1 base, with 7 bases between. The CDR3 is made up of 13 amino acids. The CDR3 sequence is CASSQSGTDTQYF. For the CDR3, the DNA is TGTGCCAGCAGCCAATCGGGCACAGATACGCAGTATTTT.

The chain combines TRBV10-3 with TRBJ2-5, with TRBD1 matching over 8 bases. J gave up 5 bases and V 6 bases, and 5 bases lay outside the gene matches. The CDR3 runs to 13 residues. The germline V gene has CDR1 ENHRY and CDR2 SYGVKD. CDR3 loop: CAIRQGAAETQYF. The CDR3 DNA sequence: TGTGCCATCAGGCAGGGGGCCGCGGAGACCCAGTACTTC.

The chain recombines TRBV4-2 with TRBJ2-1, with D possibly TRBD2 on 6 matching bases. This CDR3 has 14 amino acids. V shed 4 bases and J shed 8 bases, with 15 bases lying between them. Germline lookup yields CDR1 LGHNA and CDR2 YNFKEQ. The CDR3 DNA follows: TGTGCCAGCAGCCTAGGGACTCTTTTGGATGAGCAGTTCTTC. It yields the protein CASSLGTLLDEQFF.

V and J are TRBV7-9 and TRBJ2-1, with D uncertain. Germline V gene sequence: CDR1 SEHNR, CDR2 FQNEAQ (reference sequence). The CDR3 is 15 amino acids. Between the trimmed V and J ends, which lost 1 base and 1 base, there was a span of 8 bases. The CDR3 DNA sequence: TGTGCCAGCAGCTTAGAAGGAGAGTCCTACAATGAGCAGTTCTTC. It yields the protein CASSLEGESYNEQFF. Filled out from reference TRBV7-9 and TRBJ2-1, the complete variable domain reads DTGVSQNPRHKITKRGQNVTFRCDPISEHNRLYWYRQTLGQGPEFLTYFQNEAQLEKSRLLSDRFSAERPKGSFSTLEIQRTEQGDSAMYLCASSLEGESYNEQFFGPGTRLTVL.